This TCR beta chain is from a study of cytomegalovirus exposure and HLA in healthy donors. The primer mix had 60 Vbeta and 13 Jbeta primers. Sequencing was performed with immunoSEQ multiplex PCR; in TCRdb, only in-frame clones are kept and a portion is missing. The data show 80,000 to 95,000 clones, and the top ten clones hold less than 20%. Whole-study results and caveats: For most TCR sequences rarity was the rule, although some public TCRs occurred in many donors.

In the case of this clone: Its antigen is still unknown.

What was sequenced was PBMCs. The clonotype comes from a man in his forties or fifties in good health and CMV-seropositive.

CDR3 loop: CASSPTGGRYNEQFF. The CDR3 nucleotides read TGCGCCAGCAGCCCTACAGGGGGCCGCTACAATGAGCAGTTCTTC. The chain has TRBV5-1 and TRBJ2-1; 9 bases align to TRBD1. Per germline, CDR1 SGHRS and CDR2 YFSETQ. CDR3 length equals 15 residues. Germline trimming cut 4 bases from V and 3 bases from J; bases unmatched to any gene: 5.